The TCR beta chain under discussion was sequenced for a study of regulatory T cells in long-lasting Graves disease. Through Arm-PCR of CDR3 regions and iRepertoire HTBI primers, TCR beta libraries were built. TCRdb reprocessed the multiplex PCR reads with MiXCR, giving one entry per CDR3 protein. The sample records about 620,000 distinct CDR3 sequences, roughly 15% being singletons. Study-level results: Persistent disease preferred TRBV28, TRBJ1-2 and TRBJ2-5. Blood alone, not thyroid tissue, was studied.

The CDR3 is 13 residues long. Germline V lookup: CDR1 LNHDA, CDR2 SQIVND (reference sequence). The V segment lost 5 bases and the J segment 10 bases; nucleotides outside the gene matches: 4. This clonotype has a handful of counts. Its antigen is as yet unknown. Time point given: newly diagnosed GD, antithyroid drugs for less than 3 months. The TCR library was prepared using RNA isolated from PBMCs. These data also formed part of another study, on T cells in Graves' hyperthyroidism and ophthalmopathy. That paper adds: Uncontrolled infection, other autoimmune disease, pregnancy and lactation each barred patients from inclusion. Most clonotypes expanded in thyroid above 0.001 were likewise present in blood.

The TCR sequence derives from a woman in her 30s with Graves disease. This specimen consisted of peripheral blood mononuclear cells (PBMCs), obtained at new diagnosis, from a patient treated with antithyroid drugs. V and J are TRBV19 and TRBJ2-5, with TRBD2 matching 13 bases. CDR3 in amino acids: CASSLGLAGVQYF. Written as DNA, the CDR3 is TGTGCCAGTAGTCTCGGACTAGCGGGAGTCCAGTACTTC.